These 14 T cell receptor beta chains share one sample of origin, sequenced in a study of tumor-infiltrating lymphocytes in primary liver carcinoma. Germline DNA was also extracted, and blood RNA was taken from unsorted whole blood. Constant-region priming of 500 to 550 ng total RNA yielded TCR beta cDNA. Investigators got TCR beta libraries out of three nested multiplex PCR rounds, done with slightly modified ARM-PCR. The opening two PCR rounds, approximately 10 cycles each, paired TRBV1-TRBV30 forward primers with a C-beta reverse primer. TCRdb itself ran the multiplex PCR reads through MiXCR, one entry per CDR3 protein. The sample has fewer than 400,000 distinct CDR3 sequences; more than 55% are singletons. The specimen was peripheral blood. The receptors here all came from a man aged 40-55 years with primary liver carcinoma and hepatitis B virus infection.

With regard to this clonotype: A much larger clone lies a single base off, so this may be a read error. The V gene is TRBV6-2 or TRBV6-3, the J gene TRBJ2-3; D gene uncertain. Germline assignment: CDR1 MNHEY and CDR2 SVGEGT. Deletions cut 4 bases from V and 5 bases from J, with 16 bases between. The CDR3 is 15 amino acids. The CDR3: CASSSNRAAIDTQYF. In nucleotides, the CDR3 is TGTGCCAGCAGTTCTAACCGGGCGGCGATAGATACGCAGTATTTT.

As for this clonotype: This clone may be a read error of a much larger clone one base away. The chain uses TRBV7-9 and TRBJ1-2, with D possibly being TRBD1 (6 bases). V was trimmed by 5 bases and J by 5 bases, leaving 21 bases between them. Germline loops: CDR1 SEHNR, CDR2 FQNEAQ (reference sequence). The CDR3 has 16 amino acids. As DNA, the CDR3 is TGTGCCAGCAGCACGCGGGACACCCCAAGTGGGTATGGCTACACCTTC. Translating gives CASSTRDTPSGYGYTF.

Of note for this clonotype: Mismatch with germline at one junction end may stem from a read error. The rearrangement uses TRBV11-2 and TRBJ1-4; a possible D gene is TRBD1 (6 bases). CDR3 length: 14 amino acids. Germline CDR1 SGHAT, CDR2 FQNNGV. The CDR3: CANSYGQTNEKLSF. CDR3 nucleotide sequence: TGTGCCAACAGTTACGGACAGACTAATGAAAAACTGTCTTTT.

In its sample, this clonotype was seen many times. The chain is built from TRBV29-1 and TRBJ1-5, with a tentative D call TRBD1 (5 bases). CDR1 and CDR2 from the germline V gene are SQVTM and ANQGSEA. V gave up 5 bases and J gave up 1 base, with 12 bases separating them. The CDR3 extends over 14 amino acids. CDR3 DNA sequence: TGCAGCGTTAATGGGGGTAACAGCAATCAGCCCCAGCATTTT. Its protein product is CSVNGGNSNQPQHF.

This clonotype was observed a handful of times. This could be a read error, since a much larger clone is one nucleotide away. The chain combines TRBV12-3 or TRBV12-4 with TRBJ1-1; 7 bases map to TRBD1. The CDR3 runs to 12 residues. The CDR3 nucleotides are TGTGCCAACAGTTTACAGGGGACTGAAGCTTTCTTT. This gives the protein CANSLQGTEAFF.

There are a few counts of this clonotype. In this CDR3 the conserved last residue, phenylalanine or tryptophan, is missing, so a read error is likely. The CDR3 sequence: CASSQLSTDTQYL. CDR3 in DNA: TGTGCCAGCAGCCAACTTAGCACAGATACGCAGTATCTT. This sequence joins TRBV12-3 or TRBV12-4 and TRBJ2-3, with no clear D. V was pared by 6 bases and J by 0 bases, with 7 bases between. This CDR3 comprises 13 residues.

Concerning this clonotype: This may come from a read error, since a much larger clone is one base off. The chain uses TRBV5-4 and TRBJ2-3; 8 nucleotides align to TRBD2. V was clipped by 4 bases and J by 3 bases; unmatched bases: 10. The CDR3 contains 16 residues. Germline-derived CDR1 and CDR2 are SGHNT and YYREEE (reference sequence). CDR3 coding DNA: TGTGCCAGCAGCCTTACTAGCGGCAGGGGTACAGATACGCAGTATTTT. It encodes CASSLTSGRGTDTQYF.

This chain links TRBV4-2 with TRBJ2-7; D not certain. V lost 1 base, J lost 1 base, and 8 bases lay in between. Looked up from germline, CDR1 is LGHNA and CDR2 is YNFKEQ. This CDR3 is built from 14 residues. DNA for the CDR3: TGTGCCAGCAGCCAAGTTGGAGTTTCCTACGAGCAGTACTTC. Translated, it gives CASSQVGVSYEQYF.

As concerns this clonotype: A much larger clone is a single base away; this may be a read error. The rearrangement joins TRBV29-1 to TRBJ2-3, with 10 bases identical to TRBD1. The V segment lost 8 bases and the J segment 4 bases; nucleotides outside the gene matches: 3. CDR3 size: 12 residues. The germline V gene encodes CDR1 SQVTM and CDR2 ANQGSEA. The CDR3 DNA sequence: TGCAGCATTGGGACAGGGGCAGATACGCAGTATTTT. Its translation is CSIGTGADTQYF.

A few counts support this clonotype. This chain links TRBV28 with TRBJ2-7; unclear D gene. The V gene's germline CDR1 is MDHEN and CDR2 SYDVKM. The length of the CDR3 is 16 residues. Trimming cost V 3 bases and J 4 bases, with 19 bases left between them. The CDR3 sequence: CASSFGFSGNAYEQYF. The CDR3 DNA follows: TGTGCCAGCAGTTTTGGATTTAGTGGGAATGCTTACGAGCAGTACTTC.

Comment on this clonotype: This likely comes from a read error, as the CDR3 has no conserved phenylalanine or tryptophan at its end. This chain links TRBV10-3 with TRBJ2-2; TRBD2 aligns across 7 bases. The CDR3 covers 16 residues. Germline loops: CDR1 ENHRY, CDR2 SYGVKD. V was pared by 4 bases and J by 2 bases, with 7 bases of the junction left unmatched. In DNA form, the CDR3 reads TGTGCCATCAGTGGCCCAGCGGGGATCAACACCGGGGAGCTGTTTCTT. The encoded protein is CAISGPAGINTGELFL.

Here the CDR3 DNA reads TGTGCCAGCACGGGACAGGGGGCAAATACCGGGGAGCTGTTTTTT. Protein sequence: CASTGQGANTGELFF. The rearrangement uses TRBV11-2 and TRBJ2-2; 12 bases map to TRBD1. The V gene's germline CDR1 is SGHAT and CDR2 FQNNGV. There are 15 residues in the CDR3. Losses at the gene ends were 7 bases for V and 5 bases for J; bases not matched to a gene: 5.

This clonotype has ten or more counts. The chain employs TRBV7-8 and TRBJ2-7, with D perhaps matching TRBD2 (5 bases). Looked up from germline, CDR1 is SGHVS and CDR2 is FQNEAQ. The CDR3 length is 16 residues. The ends were cut back, 1 base at V and 7 bases at J, with 20 bases in the middle. The CDR3 nucleotides read TGTGCCAGCAGCTTAGTCGGTACTAGACCCGGCTTTGAGCAGTACTTC. Translation gives CASSLVGTRPGFEQYF.

About this clonotype itself: A single base separates this from a much larger clone, so it may be a read error. The rearrangement joins TRBV12-3 or TRBV12-4 to TRBJ2-7, with 7 bases that match TRBD2. With V trimmed by 6 bases and J by 3 bases, 17 bases remained unmatched. CDR3 length equals 17 residues. CDR3 in amino acids: CASSVGTIGSGNYEQYF. The CDR3 DNA reads as TGTGCCAGCAGCGTAGGGACTATCGGGAGTGGTAACTACGAGCAGTACTTC.